The source of this T cell receptor (beta chain) is a study of early T cells in non-severe SARS-CoV-2 infection. Study-level background: Bulk RNA taken from unsorted whole blood was sequenced, leaving chains unpaired. Study-wide points: Anti-spike CD8 specificities were favored by VDJdb matching, whose results missed private and CD4 specificities.

Separate cDNA molecules each had unique molecular identifiers attached to them. TCRdb analysed the 5' RACE reads with MiXCR anew, one entry per CDR3 protein. The repertoire holds roughly 76,000 distinct CDR3 sequences, 9% to 15% seen once, with roughly 3.8% in the top ten. The germline V and J ends were trimmed by 3 bases and 4 bases, with 10 bases remaining between them. CDR3 length: 14 amino acids. Germline loops: CDR1 LNHDA, CDR2 SQIVND (reference sequence). This clonotype was picked up a small number of times. The antigen is not known. The TCR was taken from an adult who was a healthcare worker with PCR-confirmed SARS-CoV-2 infection or an uninfected control (not recorded which). The sample taken for sequencing was whole blood. This chain joins TRBV19 and TRBJ2-1; maybe TRBD2 (5 bases). The CDR3 here is CASSMLAVYNEQFF. CDR3 DNA sequence: TGTGCCAGTAGTATGCTAGCAGTATACAATGAGCAGTTCTTC.